This T cell receptor (beta chain) is from a study of early T cells in non-severe SARS-CoV-2 infection. Study-level background: The input, bulk RNA from unsorted whole blood, was sequenced, and chains were unpaired.

Unique molecular identifiers (one per individual cDNA molecule) were attached. TCRdb fed the 5' RACE reads into MiXCR, producing one record per CDR3 protein. The sample consists of 55,000 to 70,000 distinct CDR3 sequences, around 6% of them appearing once. The germline CDR1 and CDR2 sequences are LGHNA and YSLEER. The CDR3 loop spans 16 amino acids. The V segment lost 3 bases and the J segment 3 bases; nucleotides outside the gene matches: 7. V is TRBV4-3 and J is TRBJ2-7; 11 bases match TRBD1. Sequenced sample: whole blood. This TCR came from an adult who was a healthcare worker with PCR-confirmed SARS-CoV-2 infection or an uninfected control (not recorded which). CDR3 in amino acids: CASSHGWTGGIYEQYF. The CDR3 bases are TGCGCCAGCAGCCACGGATGGACAGGGGGCATCTACGAGCAGTACTTC.